The entry below describes one TCR beta chain. What it recognizes is unknown. Germline V gene data show CDR1 as SGHRS and CDR2 as YFSETQ. This CDR3 contains 15 residues. Losses at the gene ends were 4 bases for V and 5 bases for J; bases not matched to a gene: 10. Profiled with immunoSEQ multiplex PCR; TCRdb holds only in-frame clones, not every one. This table holds 60,000 to 65,000 clones, approximately 80% found once. Sample time point: week 35, safety follow-up. Every vaccine dose comprised 300 ug of mutant IDH1 20-mer peptide plus topical imiquimod. The source of the sample is a study of a mutant IDH1 vaccine in newly diagnosed glioma. Study context: Vaccine dosing followed radiotherapy by 4-6 weeks, or accompanied temozolomide cycles. Weeks 35 and 47 hosted visits V12 and V13, respectively. Antecedent treatment encompassed radiotherapy, temozolomide, or their combination; the majority received both.

Study-level points and caveats: Alterations occurring in top peripheral T cell clonotypes seemed unrelated to pseudoprogression.

Source: PBMCs, taken from a glioma patient whose treatment included an IDH1 peptide vaccine. The chain links TRBV5-1 to TRBJ2-5, with TRBD2 matching over 8 bases. The receptor's source is a man aged 25 to 40 with glioma. CDR3 amino acids: CASSPGLVALETQYF. The CDR3 bases are TGCGCCAGCAGCCCGGGACTAGTCGCATTGGAGACCCAGTACTTC.